What follows describes a single TCR beta chain. The antigen it recognizes is unknown. No per-base quality is available; no much larger clone lies one base away. All patients' tumors stained robustly positive for Merkel cell polyomavirus Large T antigen by immunohistochemistry. The study included over ten Merkel cell carcinoma patients who had robust KLL-tetramer+ populations, above 0.04% of CD8+ T cells, in blood and/or cultured TIL. All patients were identified as Caucasian, and a median age of about 69 years (range about 45 to 85 years) was recorded. Lymph node tumors were analyzed for patients with unknown primaries presenting with nodal disease, or where primary tissue was insufficient. This entry belongs to a study of tumor-infiltrating T cells and Merkel cell polyomavirus (dated by TCRdb to 2015 to 2018). Regarding the complete study: The study examined CD8+ T cells specific for the Merkel cell polyomavirus KLL epitope in Merkel cell carcinoma patients. Patients came in at different disease stages and had a median follow-up of approximately 2.5 years, ranging from roughly 1.1 to 6.0 years. Patient treatments varied, were not standardized, and included chemotherapy, radiation and immunotherapies. Across the study, one tumor sample was obtained as a frozen nodal tumor digest and one as a flash-frozen core biopsy of a metastasis. Most of the whole-tumor samples were approximately 23-micron curls sectioned from formalin-fixed, paraffin-embedded tissue blocks. In 14 to 15 samples, TRB sequencing was done on KLL-tetramer-sorted cells from blood or tumor-infiltrating lymphocytes, along with roughly 12 matched whole-tumor samples.

On the study overall, not on this receptor specifically: A higher intratumoral fraction of KLL-specific T cells (roughly 1.8-18% versus about 0-0.15%) was associated with significantly improved MCC-specific survival. KLL-specific TRB repertoires were diverse and mostly private, with just one public clonotype, shared by two patients, among 397 unique sequences. The small sample size of the study (n of about twelve patients) is a limitation. A greater number of unique KLL-specific clonotypes in tumors (about 5-110 vs 0-3) was associated with a significant advantage in MCC-specific survival (P = 0.0051). The study examined just one viral epitope, so T cells targeting other Merkel cell polyomavirus epitopes were not captured.

Library generation was performed with the immunoSEQ multiplex PCR assay. Genomic DNA extraction, TRB sequencing and normalization were performed by Adaptive Biotechnologies (Seattle, WA). The authors' analysis ran thus. Clonality was calculated as one minus the Shannon entropy of productive TRB sequences, normalized by log2 of unique productive sequences. To identify KLL-specific clonotypes in tumors, TCRbeta CDR3 amino acid sequences were matched against the sequences from the tetramer-sorted sample of each patient. TCRdb took over this immuneACCESS table, retaining in-frame rearrangements with V and J assigned. Such tables are incomplete; in checked studies, under half of the missing clones stem from an unresolved V gene, and the remainder is unexplained. The V and J calls and the clone size are those of that table, but D and trimming were determined from the DNA. The sample table contains around 25,000 clones; only one count was recorded for 70% to 90% of them. Approximately 3% of the sample rests with the top ten.

There are 13 amino acids in the CDR3, from cysteine to phenylalanine inclusive. The only DNA kept is the CDR3, 39 bases in frame from the first base. Germline trimming amounts to 1 base on V and 6 bases on J, with 0 as the count of junction bases outside the gene matches. Per the germline V gene, SGHVS is the CDR1 and FNYEAQ is the CDR2. Sequencing input: lymph node tissue. The receptor was isolated from a man between 50 and 59 years old with Merkel cell carcinoma. The chain was built from TRBV7-6 and TRBJ1-2; the central 9 bases match TRBD1. The nucleotides are TGTGCCAGCAGCTTAGGGGACAGGGATGGCTACACCTTC. It translates as CASSLGDRDGYTF.